Given below is one T cell receptor beta chain in context. The germline V gene encodes CDR1 SNHLY and CDR2 FYNNEI. The germline V and J ends were trimmed by 3 bases and 5 bases, with 14 bases remaining between them. The CDR3 has 14 amino acids. In patients chosen for sequencing, flow cytometry had shown CD8+CD57+ cell expansion. This entry belongs to a study of CD8+CD57+ T cells in acquired aplastic anemia. Study-level background: Isolated CD4+ and CD8+ cells, once sorted, yielded DNA averaging about 3.4 ug.

Using genomic DNA as the template, TCR beta VDJ and CDR3 profiling was carried out. TCRdb reprocessed the reads via MiXCR and lists one record per CDR3 protein. The sample includes 80,000 to 100,000 distinct CDR3 sequences, around 70% of them seen just once. The source material was sorted CD4+, CD8+, or CD8+CD57+ T cells (not recorded which) from PBMCs. V usage is TRBV2 and J usage is TRBJ2-7; maybe TRBD1 (6 bases). This receptor was identified in a human donor with aplastic anemia. The CDR3 here is CASSESPGDDEQYF. CDR3 DNA: TGTGCCAGCAGTGAGTCCCCAGGGGATGACGAGCAGTACTTC.